These T cell receptor beta chains were read from a single sample in a study of control samples from healthy donors and cancer patients. The table came from immunoSEQ multiplex PCR; TCRdb's copy has only in-frame clones and leaves some out. The repertoire has 85,000 to 120,000 clones, just over 90% of them found once; the top ten carry under 2.5%. The sequencing sample was made of blood. These receptors all come from a woman between 18 and 30 years old in good health. Both conserved end residues are part of each CDR3. A D gene is named only where the DNA matches it firmly. Expanded clones get a size class; other rows say once, few or many, or leave the size out.

CDR3: CASSLVGQGEGRNTEAFF
DNA: TGTGCCAGCAGCTTAGTGGGACAGGGGGAAGGGAGGAACACTGAAGCTTTCTTT
D: TRBD1
J: TRBJ1-1
size: -
V: TRBV7-8

CDR3: CASMGGDYGYTF
DNA: TGTGCCAGCATGGGGGGGGATTATGGCTACACCTTC
D: -
J: TRBJ1-2
size: -
V: TRBV28

CDR3: CASSSRRQVDTEAFF
DNA: TGTGCCAGCAGTTCTCGACGTCAGGTAGACACTGAAGCTTTCTTT
D: -
J: TRBJ1-1
size: -
V: TRBV6-6

CDR3: CASSSIYEQYF
DNA: TGCGCCAGCAGCTCAATCTACGAGCAGTACTTC
D: -
J: TRBJ2-7
size: -
V: TRBV5-1

CDR3: CATTGRDRVDEQYF
DNA: TGTGCCACCACGGGTCGGGACAGGGTTGACGAGCAGTACTTC
D: TRBD1
J: TRBJ2-7
size: -
V: TRBV27

CDR3: CASSQRTGSGNTIYF
DNA: TGTGCCAGCAGCCAGAGGACAGGGTCTGGAAACACCATATATTTT
D: TRBD1
J: TRBJ1-3
size: -
V: TRBV13

CDR3: CASSDSLHSGNTIYF
DNA: TGTGCCAGCAGTGACTCTCTCCACTCTGGAAACACCATATATTTT
D: -
J: TRBJ1-3
size: -
V: TRBV6-5

CDR3: CAGGGDSYEQYF
DNA: TGTGCCGGAGGGGGGGATTCCTACGAGCAGTACTTC
D: -
J: TRBJ2-7
size: -
V: TRBV2

CDR3: CASSIGSGNTIYF
DNA: TGCGCCAGCAGTATCGGCTCTGGAAACACCATATATTTT
D: -
J: TRBJ1-3
size: -
V: TRBV10-1

CDR3: CASSLESGSTDTQYF
DNA: TGTGCCAGCAGCTTAGAATCAGGGAGCACAGATACGCAGTATTTT
D: -
J: TRBJ2-3
size: -
V: TRBV11-3

CDR3: CASSSTTIQGGSGNIQYF
DNA: TGTGCCAGCAGTTCAACTACTATTCAGGGAGGGTCGGGAAACATTCAGTACTTC
D: TRBD2
J: TRBJ2-4
size: -
V: TRBV27

CDR3: CSESHLYGYTF
DNA: TGCAGCGAAAGTCACCTCTATGGCTACACCTTC
D: -
J: TRBJ1-2
size: -
V: TRBV29-1

CDR3: CASSLTRDREILNEQFF
DNA: TGTGCCAGCAGCTTGACCCGGGACAGGGAAATACTCAATGAGCAGTTCTTC
D: TRBD1
J: TRBJ2-1
size: -
V: TRBV5-6

CDR3: CASSQDPLGLQPQHF
DNA: TGTGCCAGCAGCCAAGACCCGCTGGGGCTTCAGCCCCAGCATTTT
D: -
J: TRBJ1-5
size: few
V: TRBV3-1/TRBV3-2

CDR3: CASSPRDRVQETQYF
DNA: TGTGCCAGCAGCCCCAGGGACAGGGTACAAGAGACCCAGTACTTC
D: TRBD1
J: TRBJ2-5
size: -
V: TRBV5-4

CDR3: CASSENPGTGEETQYF
DNA: TGTGCCAGCAGTGAGAACCCCGGGACAGGGGAGGAGACCCAGTACTTC
D: TRBD1
J: TRBJ2-5
size: -
V: TRBV6-1

CDR3: CASSVGQVVGGYTF
DNA: TGTGCCAGTAGTGTGGGACAGGTAGTCGGTGGCTACACCTTC
D: TRBD1
J: TRBJ1-2
size: -
V: TRBV19

CDR3: CASSLGRTRTPLHF
DNA: TGTGCCAGCAGCTTAGGTCGGACAAGGACACCCCTCCACTTT
D: -
J: TRBJ1-6
size: once
V: TRBV7-2

CDR3: CASSLPRTPNEKLFF
DNA: TGTGCCAGCTCACTCCCCCGGACCCCGAATGAAAAACTGTTTTTT
D: -
J: TRBJ1-4
size: once
V: TRBV18

CDR3: CASSLTGTGAYEQYF
DNA: TGTGCCAGCAGTTTAACCGGGACAGGGGCCTACGAGCAGTACTTC
D: TRBD1
J: TRBJ2-7
size: -
V: TRBV5-8

CDR3: CASSPGLSAYEQYF
DNA: TGTGCCAGCAGCCCGGGACTCTCAGCCTACGAGCAGTACTTC
D: -
J: TRBJ2-7
size: -
V: TRBV5-4

CDR3: CATGTASGNTIYF
DNA: TGTGCCACAGGGACAGCGTCTGGAAACACCATATATTTT
D: TRBD1
J: TRBJ1-3
size: -
V: TRBV10-3

CDR3: CASTLGGGGETQYF
DNA: TGTGCCAGCACCCTAGGGGGCGGCGGAGAGACCCAGTACTTC
D: TRBD1
J: TRBJ2-5
size: -
V: TRBV6-5

CDR3: CASSRKKTTSGGKNEQFF
DNA: TGCGCCAGCAGCCGAAAGAAAACGACTAGCGGGGGGAAAAATGAGCAGTTCTTC
D: TRBD2
J: TRBJ2-1
size: once
V: TRBV5-1

CDR3: CAWSWQDNEKLFF
DNA: TGTGCCTGGAGTTGGCAGGATAATGAAAAACTGTTTTTT
D: -
J: TRBJ1-4
size: -
V: TRBV30

CDR3: CASSQDLDRGGQPQHF
DNA: TGTGCCAGCAGCCAAGATCTGGACAGGGGGGGACAGCCCCAGCATTTT
D: TRBD1
J: TRBJ1-5
size: -
V: TRBV4-2

CDR3: CATSDLQPNPSDRPEQGSEQYF
DNA: TGTGCCACCAGTGATTTGCAGCCTAATCCCTCGGACAGGCCAGAACAGGGTTCCGAGCAGTACTTC
D: TRBD1
J: TRBJ2-7
size: -
V: TRBV24-1

CDR3: CASSFWGSPLHF
DNA: TGTGCCAGCAGCTTCTGGGGTTCACCCCTCCACTTT
D: -
J: TRBJ1-6
size: -
V: TRBV5-4

CDR3: CASSFDRTYGYTF
DNA: TGTGCCAGCAGTTTCGACAGGACTTATGGCTACACCTTC
D: -
J: TRBJ1-2
size: -
V: TRBV12-3/TRBV12-4

CDR3: CASSYGDRPSYGYTF
DNA: TGTGCCAGCAGTTACGGGGACAGACCAAGCTATGGCTACACCTTC
D: TRBD1
J: TRBJ1-2
size: -
V: TRBV6-2/TRBV6-3

CDR3: CASSPLAGTSYNEQFF
DNA: TGTGCCAGTAGTCCTCTAGCGGGAACCTCCTACAATGAGCAGTTCTTC
D: TRBD2
J: TRBJ2-1
size: -
V: TRBV19

CDR3: CAWMGAHYGYTF
DNA: TGTGCCTGGATGGGGGCCCACTATGGCTACACCTTC
D: -
J: TRBJ1-2
size: -
V: TRBV30

CDR3: CASRRQGGWGTNEKLFF
DNA: TGTGCCAGTAGGCGACAGGGCGGATGGGGGACTAATGAAAAACTGTTTTTT
D: TRBD1
J: TRBJ1-4
size: once
V: TRBV19

CDR3: CASSFLTNYNEQFF
DNA: TGTGCCAGCAGCTTCCTAACAAATTACAATGAGCAGTTCTTC
D: -
J: TRBJ2-1
size: -
V: TRBV5-4

CDR3: CASSRSLGPTDTQYF
DNA: TGTGCCAGCAGCCGATCCCTGGGGCCCACAGATACGCAGTATTTT
D: -
J: TRBJ2-3
size: -
V: TRBV11-1

CDR3: CASSYHAGGGYGYTF
DNA: TGTGCCAGCAGTTATCATGCAGGAGGGGGCTATGGCTACACCTTC
D: -
J: TRBJ1-2
size: -
V: TRBV6-5

CDR3: CASSLPGQIAYGYTF
DNA: TGTGCCAGCAGCTTACCCGGACAGATTGCTTATGGCTACACCTTC
D: -
J: TRBJ1-2
size: -
V: TRBV7-9

CDR3: CASSQFPDSNQPQHF
DNA: TGCGCCAGCAGCCAATTCCCAGATAGCAATCAGCCCCAGCATTTT
D: -
J: TRBJ1-5
size: -
V: TRBV4-1

CDR3: CASSQENLADHTEAFF
DNA: TGTGCCAGCAGCCAAGAGAATCTGGCCGACCACACTGAAGCTTTCTTT
D: -
J: TRBJ1-1
size: -
V: TRBV14

CDR3: CAISEGGDGYTF
DNA: TGTGCCATCAGTGAGGGGGGGGATGGCTACACCTTC
D: -
J: TRBJ1-2
size: -
V: TRBV10-3

CDR3: CASSLFGEAQHF
DNA: TGTGCCAGCAGTTTGTTCGGGGAGGCCCAGCATTTT
D: -
J: TRBJ1-5
size: -
V: TRBV12-3/TRBV12-4

CDR3: CASSVVRTGGDGAFF
DNA: TGTGCCAGCAGTGTTGTGAGGACAGGGGGCGATGGGGCTTTCTTT
D: TRBD1
J: TRBJ1-1
size: -
V: TRBV6-4

CDR3: CASTLHQGGLWGTDTQYF
DNA: TGTGCCAGCACCTTACACCAAGGGGGCCTGTGGGGCACAGATACGCAGTATTTT
D: TRBD1
J: TRBJ2-3
size: -
V: TRBV7-6

CDR3: CASSFRASGVSTDTQYF
DNA: TGTGCCAGCAGCTTTAGGGCTAGCGGGGTTAGCACAGATACGCAGTATTTT
D: TRBD2
J: TRBJ2-3
size: -
V: TRBV13

CDR3: CASSPRGDRGFGNTIYF
DNA: TGTGCCAGTAGTCCCCGCGGGGACAGGGGCTTTGGAAACACCATATATTTT
D: TRBD1
J: TRBJ1-3
size: -
V: TRBV19

CDR3: CASSVMGSGNQPQHF
DNA: TGTGCCAGCAGTGTGATGGGGTCGGGCAATCAGCCCCAGCATTTT
D: -
J: TRBJ1-5
size: -
V: TRBV2

CDR3: CASSVGSTGNEQFF
DNA: TGTGCCAGCAGCGTAGGGAGTACCGGCAATGAGCAGTTCTTC
D: -
J: TRBJ2-1
size: -
V: TRBV9

CDR3: CASSVPPGLDSGEQFF
DNA: TGTGCCAGCAGTGTACCCCCGGGACTAGACTCCGGTGAGCAGTTCTTC
D: TRBD2
J: TRBJ2-1
size: -
V: TRBV28

CDR3: CATSEDSYEQYF
DNA: TGTGCCACCAGTGAGGACAGCTACGAGCAGTACTTC
D: -
J: TRBJ2-7
size: -
V: TRBV24-1

CDR3: CASSSGQSYEQYF
DNA: TGTGCCAGCAGCAGTGGACAGAGCTACGAGCAGTACTTC
D: -
J: TRBJ2-7
size: once
V: TRBV28

CDR3: CASSTFLLRQAGNTIYF
DNA: TGTGCCAGCAGCACCTTTTTACTGCGGCAGGCTGGAAACACCATATATTTT
D: -
J: TRBJ1-3
size: -
V: TRBV7-8

CDR3: CASRTIGDPGNYEQYF
DNA: TGTGCCAGTAGGACAATCGGAGACCCAGGGAACTACGAGCAGTACTTC
D: -
J: TRBJ2-7
size: -
V: TRBV19

CDR3: CAWSTVQGFGQPQHF
DNA: TGTGCCTGGAGTACCGTACAGGGATTCGGTCAGCCCCAGCATTTT
D: -
J: TRBJ1-5
size: -
V: TRBV30

CDR3: CASSPTGQQETQYF
DNA: TGTGCCAGTAGTCCGACGGGACAGCAAGAGACCCAGTACTTC
D: TRBD1
J: TRBJ2-5
size: -
V: TRBV19

CDR3: CASSPLGGKSDNQPQHF
DNA: TGTGCCAGTAGTCCGCTTGGGGGGAAGTCGGACAATCAGCCCCAGCATTTT
D: -
J: TRBJ1-5
size: -
V: TRBV19

CDR3: CASSLRGMNTEAFF
DNA: TGTGCCAGCAGCTTAAGGGGAATGAACACTGAAGCTTTCTTT
D: -
J: TRBJ1-1
size: -
V: TRBV7-8

CDR3: CASSFRPGTQTGELFF
DNA: TGTGCCAGCAGCTTCCGCCCCGGGACCCAAACCGGGGAGCTGTTTTTT
D: -
J: TRBJ2-2
size: -
V: TRBV5-6